The 22 T cell receptor beta chains below come from one sample, sequenced in a study of T cells in Graves' hyperthyroidism and ophthalmopathy. Amplified TCR beta CDR3 regions derived from RNA transcripts. The primer set for the first-round RT-PCR of the TCR CDR3 was HTBI. TCRdb analysed the multiplex PCR reads with MiXCR anew, one entry per CDR3 protein. This sample yields hundreds of thousands of distinct CDR3 sequences, of which approximately 14% are seen a single time; roughly 10% belongs to the top ten. The source material was blood. The receptors stem from a woman younger than 30 with Graves' hyperthyroidism.

This clonotype was seen at least ten times. The rearrangement links TRBV12-3 or TRBV12-4 to TRBJ2-1; TRBD2 matches at 7 bases. This CDR3 has 15 residues. After removal of 2 bases from V and 3 bases from J, the junction contained 4 bases not matched to a gene. CDR3 residues: CASSLLAELYNEQFF. DNA of the CDR3: TGTGCCAGCAGTTTACTAGCGGAACTCTACAATGAGCAGTTCTTC.

This clonotype was counted many times. The chain uses TRBV11-2 and TRBJ2-1; D unclear. V was pared by 6 bases and J by 2 bases, with 14 bases between. CDR3 length: 15 amino acids. Per the germline V gene, CDR1 is SGHAT and CDR2 is FQNNGV. This CDR3 is CASSPLEWPYNEQFF. Written as DNA, the CDR3 is TGTGCCAGCAGTCCGCTAGAATGGCCCTACAATGAGCAGTTCTTC.

This clonotype was picked up many times. This sequence joins TRBV7-3 and TRBJ2-3, with TRBD2 matching over 7 bases. The CDR3 runs to 13 residues. Germline V gene lookup returns CDR1 SGHTA and CDR2 FQGTGA. With 4 bases clipped from V and 7 bases from J, the junction kept 5 bases outside the gene matches. As DNA, the CDR3 is TGTGCCAGCAGCTGGCGGGAGAGCCATACGCAGTATTTT. It is translated as CASSWRESHTQYF.

This sequence joins TRBV7-2 and TRBJ2-1, with D unclear. Germline V gene data show CDR1 as SGHTA and CDR2 as FQGNSA. The CDR3 covers 12 residues. The V end was cut by 9 bases, the J end by 7 bases, with 13 bases between. As DNA, the CDR3 is TGTGCCAGTAGTATAAGGCGGAATGAGCAGTTCTTC. Residues: CASSIRRNEQFF.

The chain is built from TRBV20-1 and TRBJ1-6; 7 bases are shared with TRBD1. V lost 1 base to trimming and J lost 6 bases; unmatched junction nucleotides: 6. Germline V lookup: CDR1 DFQATT, CDR2 SNEGSKA (reference sequence). The CDR3 length is 15 residues. CDR3 DNA sequence: TGCAGTGCTAGAGTGGGACAGAACATTAATTCACCCCTCCACTTT. Translating it yields CSARVGQNINSPLHF.

This clonotype was seen a few times. This chain connects TRBV5-6 to TRBJ1-1; D not resolved. CDR3 length: 15 amino acids. The germline CDR1 and CDR2 sequences are SGHDT and YYEEEE. With 1 base removed from V and 1 base from J, the gap between germline ends came to 11 bases. CDR3 nucleotides: TGTGCCAGCAGCTTGCGCCCGTGGTCGAACACTGAAGCTTTCTTT. The encoded protein is CASSLRPWSNTEAFF.

This clonotype was observed many times. The chain has TRBV6-6 and TRBJ1-6; TRBD1 might be the D (5 bases). Germline V gene data show CDR1 as MNHNY and CDR2 as SVGAGI (reference sequence). Trimming shortened V by 2 bases and J by 6 bases, and 11 bases separated the two germline ends. CDR3 length equals 15 residues. The chain's CDR3 is CASSYGGTLNSPLHF. The CDR3 nucleotides read TGTGCCAGCAGTTACGGCGGGACCCTTAATTCACCCCTCCACTTT.

This clonotype was counted ten times or more. The chain recombines TRBV7-8 with TRBJ1-1; TRBD1 might be the D (6 bases). Germline CDR1 reads SGHVS; CDR2 reads FQNEAQ. The CDR3 has 13 residues. Trimming pared 1 base from V and 8 bases from J, leaving 11 bases between. The CDR3 DNA reads TGTGCCAGCAGCTTAGAGGTCGGACAGGAAGCTTTCTTT. It specifies CASSLEVGQEAFF.

This clonotype showed up many times. The J gene is TRBJ1-5, the V gene TRBV2; D possibly corresponds to TRBD1 (6 bases). V was clipped by 2 bases and J by 4 bases, with 12 bases between them. Per germline, CDR1 SNHLY and CDR2 FYNNEI. This CDR3 is 15 amino acids long. In nucleotides, the CDR3 is TGTGCCAGCAGTGAACTGACAGGAACAAATCAGCCCCAGCATTTT. Its translation is CASSELTGTNQPQHF.

V and J are TRBV9 and TRBJ2-2; 10 positions match TRBD2. Germline trimming cut 2 bases from V and 1 base from J; bases unmatched to any gene: 2. CDR1 and CDR2 (germline): SGDLS, YYNGEE. This CDR3 comprises 16 residues. The CDR3 loop is CASSVGTSVNTGELFF. CDR3 DNA: TGTGCCAGCAGCGTTGGGACTAGCGTGAACACCGGGGAGCTGTTTTTT.

Notes on this clonotype: A much bigger clone sits one base away, suggesting this may be a read error. This chain uses TRBV10-3 with TRBJ1-2; 8 nucleotides line up with TRBD1. This CDR3 contains 15 residues. Germline V gene sequence: CDR1 ENHRY, CDR2 SYGVKD. The V segment lost 4 bases and the J segment 4 bases; nucleotides outside the gene matches: 8. CDR3 sequence (DNA): TGTGCCATCAGTGGCCGACAGGGGATGGGCTATGGCTACACCTTC. It specifies CAISGRQGMGYGYTF.

The sample holds many counts of this clonotype. The V and J genes are TRBV5-6 and TRBJ1-2, with D tentatively TRBD1 (6 bases). Germline V gene data show CDR1 as SGHDT and CDR2 as YYEEEE. This CDR3 region has 13 residues. V lost 5 bases and J 2 bases, leaving 10 bases between the germline ends. CDR3 DNA: TGTGCCAGCAGATTGACAGGCAACTATGGCTACACCTTC. As protein: CASRLTGNYGYTF.

The table lists this clonotype with a few counts. The chain has TRBV11-1 and TRBJ2-7, with a tentative D call TRBD1 (5 bases). This CDR3 contains 13 residues. Germline V gene data show CDR1 as SGHAT and CDR2 as FQDESV (reference sequence). The V end was cut by 5 bases, the J end by 9 bases, with 17 bases between. The CDR3 nucleotides are TGTGCCAGCAGCCAAGTAGGGGTTTCCGTGCAGTACTTC. Translating gives CASSQVGVSVQYF.

This clonotype was counted at least ten times. The chain has TRBV7-9 and TRBJ2-4, with TRBD2 matching over 9 bases. CDR1 SEHNR and CDR2 FQNEAQ come from the germline V gene (reference sequence). With 2 bases clipped from V and 5 bases from J, the junction kept 1 base outside the gene matches. The CDR3 loop spans 14 amino acids. The CDR3 bases are TGTGCCAGCAGCTTAAGACTAGCGGAAAACATTCAGTACTTC. This codes for CASSLRLAENIQYF.

This clonotype occurred many times. CDR3 DNA sequence: TGTGCCAGCAGCAAGCGGGACATCTACTCTGGGGCCAACGTCCTGACTTTC. Amino acids: CASSKRDIYSGANVLTF. The rearrangement uses TRBV11-2 and TRBJ2-6; TRBD2 is a possible D gene (7 bases). Deletions cut 5 bases from V and 0 bases from J, with 14 bases between. CDR1 SGHAT and CDR2 FQNNGV come from the germline V gene. This CDR3 spans 17 amino acids.

A few counts support this clonotype. The chain is built from TRBV5-8 and TRBJ2-1, with a weak D call TRBD1 (6 bases). Germline lookup yields CDR1 SGHTS and CDR2 YDEGEE. The CDR3 spans 16 residues. V lost 0 bases and J 6 bases, leaving 16 bases between the germline ends. The CDR3 nucleotides are TGTGCCAGCAGCTTGGTCCGACAGGTACTGTCCAATGAGCAGTTCTTC. Translated: CASSLVRQVLSNEQFF. The variable domain in full, with the rest retrieved from reference TRBV5-8 and TRBJ2-1, is EAGVTQSPTHLIKTRGQQATLRCSPISGHTSVYWYQQALGLGLQFLLWYDEGEERNRGNFPPRFSGRQFPNYSSELNVNALELEDSALYLCASSLVRQVLSNEQFFGPGTRLTVL.

This clonotype has a handful of counts. The gene calls are TRBV10-3 and TRBJ2-3, with D possibly TRBD1 on 5 matching bases. This CDR3 has 15 amino acids. V was clipped by 5 bases and J by 1 base, with 13 bases between them. Germline V CDR1 and CDR2: ENHRY, SYGVKD. Here the CDR3 DNA reads TGTGCCATCAGTCCAGGGTCCTGGGGCACAGATACGCAGTATTTT. The encoded protein is CAISPGSWGTDTQYF.

Comment on this clonotype: A much larger clone is a single base away; this may be a read error. The J gene is TRBJ2-1, the V gene TRBV11-2; 8 bases agree with TRBD2. The CDR3 is 14 amino acids. The germline V gene has CDR1 SGHAT and CDR2 FQNNGV. The CDR3 loop reads CASSSLAGYNKQFF. In nucleotides, the CDR3 is TGTGCCAGCAGCTCCCTAGCGGGTTACAATAAGCAGTTCTTC.

The DNA for the CDR3 is TGTGCCAGCAGCTTGTCACAGGGTCCCACAGATACGCAGTATTTT. It is translated as CASSLSQGPTDTQYF. V is TRBV5-5 and J is TRBJ2-3; D might be TRBD1 (6 bases). The CDR3 is 15 residues long. Germline loops: CDR1 SGHKS, CDR2 YYEKEE (reference sequence). V lost 1 base, J lost 2 bases, and 11 bases lay in between.

This clonotype has a count of ten or more. The V gene is TRBV10-3, the J gene TRBJ2-7; D unclear. The CDR3 runs to 12 residues. Trimming pared 2 bases from V and 5 bases from J, leaving 7 bases between. Germline CDR1 and CDR2: ENHRY and SYGVKD. The CDR3 DNA sequence: TGTGCCATCAGTGAGGGTTGGAACGAGCAGTACTTC. This gives the protein CAISEGWNEQYF.

This clonotype was observed at least ten times. V usage is TRBV11-2 and J usage is TRBJ2-7, with D unresolved. Germline values: CDR1 SGHAT, CDR2 FQNNGV. The CDR3 is 14 amino acids. V was cut by 3 bases and J by 0 bases, with 9 bases left in between. The CDR3 region is CASSLTPSSYEQYF. The DNA for the CDR3 is TGTGCCAGCAGCTTGACCCCTAGCTCCTACGAGCAGTACTTC.

This clonotype was seen at least ten times. The V gene is TRBV15, the J gene TRBJ2-1, with 7 bases that match TRBD2. The J segment lost 2 bases and the V segment lost 2 bases, leaving 9 bases of the junction unmatched. Germline V gene lookup returns CDR1 LNHNV and CDR2 YYDKDF (reference sequence). The CDR3 extends over 17 amino acids. DNA of the CDR3: TGTGCCACCAGCAGACGTGGGTACAGCGGGACCTACAATGAGCAGTTCTTC. Amino acids: CATSRRGYSGTYNEQFF.